This is a list of T cell receptor beta chains from one sample in a study of CD8+ T cells in alopecia areata. Generated by immunoSEQ multiplex PCR, the TCRdb table keeps only in-frame clones and is missing some. The sample shows 270,000 or so clones, roughly 60% of them seen only once. The sample here was CD4+ T cells sorted from blood, taken at week 24, from a patient treated with tofacitinib. The receptors were sampled from a human donor with alopecia areata. The CDR3 runs from the conserved cysteine through the conserved F or W. A D gene is named only where the DNA matches it firmly. Clone size appears in some rows only: once, few, many, or a class for an expanded clone.

D gene	J gene	V gene	clone size	CDR3 DNA	CDR3 protein
.	TRBJ1-6	TRBV5-1	.	TGCGCCAGCAGCTTTCTTCCGGGAATCAATTCACCCCTCCACTTT	CASSFLPGINSPLHF
.	TRBJ1-5	TRBV19	few	TGTGCCAGTAGTCGTGGGGATTATCAGCCCCAGCATTTT	CASSRGDYQPQHF
TRBD1	TRBJ2-1	TRBV2	few	TGTGCCAGCAGTGAAGCCGTAACAGGGGTCAGTGTCAATGAGCAGTTCTTC	CASSEAVTGVSVNEQFF
.	TRBJ1-5	TRBV4-2	few	TGTGCCAGCAGCCATGGGGGGAAAGAGCCCCAGCATTTT	CASSHGGKEPQHF
.	TRBJ2-2	TRBV30	.	TGTGCCTGGGGCGGGGCCGTAGCGAACACCGGGGAGCTGTTTTTT	CAWGGAVANTGELFF
TRBD1	TRBJ2-7	TRBV11-2	.	TGTGCCAGCAACAGGGGTCCGGCCGTTTCCTACGAGCAGTACTTC	CASNRGPAVSYEQYF
.	TRBJ2-7	TRBV5-6	.	TGTGCCAGCAGCCGAGTTAGGACGGGCTTGCCCTACGAGCAGTACTTC	CASSRVRTGLPYEQYF
.	TRBJ2-7	TRBV5-5	.	TGTGCCAGCAGCTTGGGGCAGGACGAGCAGTACTTC	CASSLGQDEQYF
TRBD1	TRBJ1-2	TRBV15	.	TGTGCCACCAGCAGAGATCGGACAGGGGGAGGGTATGGCTACACCTTC	CATSRDRTGGGYGYTF
.	TRBJ2-1	TRBV10-3	few	TGTGCCATACAGACCAGTTCCTCCTACAATGAGCAGTTCTTC	CAIQTSSSYNEQFF
.	TRBJ1-6	TRBV30	.	TGTGCCTGGAGTGTACTGGGTGAGGGTGGGTCACCCCTCCACTTT	CAWSVLGEGGSPLHF
.	TRBJ2-6	TRBV5-1	.	TGCGCCAGCAGCTTGGGATCTGGGGCCAACGTCCTGACTTTC	CASSLGSGANVLTF
.	TRBJ1-5	TRBV2	few	TGTGCCAGCAGTCCTTTCCTGGGGGATCAGCCCCAGCATTTT	CASSPFLGDQPQHF
TRBD1	TRBJ2-3	TRBV29-1	many	TGCAGCGTGAGAGACAGGGCTCTCACAGATACGCAGTATTTT	CSVRDRALTDTQYF
.	TRBJ1-1	TRBV19	.	TGTGCCAGTAGTATTAGGCTGGACACTGAAGCTTTCTTT	CASSIRLDTEAFF
.	TRBJ1-2	TRBV29-1	.	TGCAGCGTTGGGCCGGGCAGGGGAGGCGTCGGCTACACCTTC	CSVGPGRGGVGYTF
TRBD1	TRBJ1-1	TRBV29-1	.	TGCAGCGTTGTGGGCCCTACAGGGGGGATGAACACTGAAGCTTTCTTT	CSVVGPTGGMNTEAFF
.	TRBJ2-1	TRBV6-1	.	TGTGCCAGCAGCCCAAAAAGCTCCTACAATGAGCAGTTCTTC	CASSPKSSYNEQFF
.	TRBJ2-1	TRBV30	few	TGTGCCTTCCGTGGCTTTGTAGGTGAGCAGTTCTTC	CAFRGFVGEQFF
.	TRBJ2-3	TRBV7-3	.	TGTGCCAGCAGCTTAGGTACAGGAGGTACGCAGTATTTT	CASSLGTGGTQYF
TRBD2	TRBJ2-5	TRBV28	.	TGTGCCAGCCTAGCGGGGGGGAGCCAAGAGACCCAGTACTTC	CASLAGGSQETQYF
TRBD1	TRBJ2-4	TRBV23-1	few	TGCGCCAGCAGTCAACCAGGGGGCGTAAACATTCAGTACTTC	CASSQPGGVNIQYF
.	TRBJ1-2	TRBV21-1	.	TGTGCCAGCAGCAAAGATAGCGGCTACACCTTC	CASSKDSGYTF
.	TRBJ2-2	TRBV30	.	TGTGCCTGTCACCAGGTGGGGGTGGACACCGGGGAGCTGTTTTTT	CACHQVGVDTGELFF
TRBD1	TRBJ1-2	TRBV18	.	TGTGCCAGCTCACCTACCACAGGGGAATACTATGGCTACACCTTC	CASSPTTGEYYGYTF
.	TRBJ2-1	TRBV11-2	.	TGTGCCAGCAGCCCTCTCACAGGGTCCGACAATGAGCAGTTCTTC	CASSPLTGSDNEQFF
TRBD1	TRBJ1-1	TRBV29-1	.	TGCAGCGTGAGAGCGAGGGACAGGAACACTGAAGCTTTCTTT	CSVRARDRNTEAFF
.	TRBJ2-3	TRBV20-1	.	TGCAGTGCTAGCGTTCCAGATACGCAGTATTTT	CSASVPDTQYF
TRBD1	TRBJ2-2	TRBV19	few	TGTGCCAGTACGGCAGGGGGCTTGATCACCGGGGAGCTGTTTTTT	CASTAGGLITGELFF
TRBD1	TRBJ1-2	TRBV6-5	few	TGTGCCAGCAGTCGACAGGGGGCCTATGGCTACACCTTC	CASSRQGAYGYTF
.	TRBJ1-6	TRBV29-1	.	TGCAGCGTTGGAGGTGGGAAGAATTCACCCCTCCACTTT	CSVGGGKNSPLHF
TRBD2	TRBJ2-5	TRBV5-1	.	TGCGCCAGCAGCTTGCCCCCCGCTAGCGGGAGGGGGACCCAGTACTTC	CASSLPPASGRGTQYF
.	TRBJ1-1	TRBV5-4	.	TGTGCCAGCAGCTTGACCCGGGATAACACTGAAGCTTTCTTT	CASSLTRDNTEAFF
TRBD2	TRBJ2-7	TRBV7-2	.	TGTGCCAGCAGCCTGCTAGCGGGGTCCTACGAGCAGTACTTC	CASSLLAGSYEQYF
TRBD2	TRBJ2-2	TRBV30	.	TGTGCCTGGAGTGACGGGACTAGCGACACCGGGGAGCTGTTTTTT	CAWSDGTSDTGELFF
.	TRBJ2-7	TRBV29-1	.	TGCAGCGTTGGGCCTAGACAGACGTCCTACGAGCAGTACTTC	CSVGPRQTSYEQYF
.	TRBJ1-1	TRBV30	.	TGTGCCTGGAGGCCCAAGAACACTGAAGCTTTCTTT	CAWRPKNTEAFF
TRBD1	TRBJ2-5	TRBV5-1	few	TGCGCCAGCAGCTTGGAAACAGGGGGAGAGACCCAGTACTTC	CASSLETGGETQYF
.	TRBJ1-2	TRBV5-6	.	TGTGCCAGCAGTCTCTTCGGGGTTTACTATGGCTACACCTTC	CASSLFGVYYGYTF
.	TRBJ1-1	TRBV5-1	.	TGCGCCAGCAGCTTGAGTGAACAGGCCCACACTGAAGCTTTCTTT	CASSLSEQAHTEAFF
TRBD1	TRBJ1-2	TRBV25-1	.	TGTGCCAGCAGCCCCGGACAGGGAGTAGATGGCTACACCTTC	CASSPGQGVDGYTF
.	TRBJ2-7	TRBV29-1	.	TGCAGCGTTGGGGGTCGAGGCGAGCAGTACTTC	CSVGGRGEQYF
TRBD1	TRBJ1-1	TRBV28	.	TGTGCCAGCAGTGCGATGACAGGGGACACTGAAGCTTTCTTT	CASSAMTGDTEAFF
.	TRBJ1-2	TRBV5-1	.	TGCGCCAGCAGCTTGGGGACCGGGGCTGAGGGTGGCTACACCTTC	CASSLGTGAEGGYTF
.	TRBJ2-3	TRBV9	.	TGTGCCAGCAGCGCTAGAACATCCACAGATACGCAGTATTTT	CASSARTSTDTQYF
.	TRBJ2-2	TRBV6-1	.	TGTGCCAGCAGCCGCGGACCCCTGAACACCGGGGAGCTGTTTTTT	CASSRGPLNTGELFF
TRBD1	TRBJ1-1	TRBV10-3	.	TGTGCCATCAGGGGACAGGGGGCGACTGAAGCTTTCTTT	CAIRGQGATEAFF
TRBD2	TRBJ2-1	TRBV13	.	TGTGCCAGCAGCTTTCGGACTAGCGCCTACAATGAGCAGTTCTTC	CASSFRTSAYNEQFF
.	TRBJ2-7	TRBV11-2	.	TGTGCCAGCAGCGCTCGACGGGGTACCTACGAGCAGTACTTC	CASSARRGTYEQYF
.	TRBJ2-2	TRBV15	few	TGTGCCACCAGCAGACAACTTGGGGCCGGGGAGCTGTTTTTT	CATSRQLGAGELFF